This record covers a single T cell receptor beta chain. This specimen belongs to a study of technical replicates of blood from a few donors. The germline gives CDR1 SGDLS, CDR2 YYNGEE. The junction had 6 bases not matched to a gene; V was cut back by 0 bases and J by 7 bases. The CDR3 length is 16 residues. Sequencing was performed with immunoSEQ multiplex PCR; in TCRdb, only in-frame clones are kept and a portion is missing. The sample consists of some 93,000 clones, about 95% of them appearing once. The rearrangement joins TRBV9 to TRBJ2-5, with TRBD2 identical over 13 bases. This clonotype was sampled from a human donor in good health. The sample consisted of T cells isolated from PBMCs. CDR3 sequence: CASSVGGLAGASTQYF. The CDR3 region has the DNA TGTGCCAGCAGCGTAGGTGGACTAGCGGGAGCTTCGACCCAGTACTTC. Variable domain in full (rest from reference TRBV9 and TRBJ2-5): DSGVTQTPKHLITATGQRVTLRCSPRSGDLSVYWYQQSLDQGLQFLIQYYNGEERAKGNILERFSAQQFPDLHSELNLSSLELGDSALYFCASSVGGLAGASTQYFGPGTRLLVL.